This T cell receptor (beta chain) comes out of a study of preoperative IRX-2 immunotherapy in early breast cancer. Measured with immunoSEQ multiplex PCR; TCRdb has only the in-frame clones, and not every one. The data hold about 23,000 clones, with approximately 90% observed a single time. As for treatment: preoperative locoregional IRX-2 cytokine immunotherapy. Samples came from a phase Ib trial of preoperative locoregional IRX-2 cytokine immunotherapy. V lost 3 bases to trimming and J lost 0 bases, with 9 bases between them. The CDR3 spans 14 residues. CDR1 and CDR2 (germline): SQVTM, ANQGSEA. The receptor comes from a human donor with breast cancer. This rearrangement joins TRBV29-1 to TRBJ2-1; D unresolved. The sequencing here drew on tumor tissue, taken after IRX-2 immunotherapy. The CDR3 protein is CSVESASSYNEQFF. CDR3 in DNA: TGCAGCGTTGAGAGCGCCAGCTCCTACAATGAGCAGTTCTTC.